This entry describes one T cell receptor beta chain. Its antigen is undetermined. This sample is drawn from a study of immune evolution from preneoplasia to lung adenocarcinoma. The CDR3 length is 14 residues. Trimming took 5 bases from V and 7 from J, leaving 15 bases between them. CDR1 is MNHEY and CDR2 is SMNVEV in the germline V gene (reference sequence). This table comes from immunoSEQ multiplex PCR, and its TCRdb copy is limited to in-frame clones, with some not included. The sample lists several thousand clones, around three quarters occurring once. Study-wide results and limits: Later-stage lesions seemingly showed higher T cell density and diversity than normal lung.

After pathologic assessment, macro-dissection selected premalignant or tumor cells for extraction. The receptor's source is a person between 70 and 80 years old with lung adenocarcinoma. The rearrangement uses TRBV27 and TRBJ1-5; perhaps TRBD1 as D (6 bases). The sequencing sample was made of FFPE minimally invasive lung adenocarcinoma tissue. The CDR3 nucleotides read TGTGCCAGCAGTGCCCAGGGGAATCAGCAGCCCCAGCATTTT. Protein product: CASSAQGNQQPQHF.